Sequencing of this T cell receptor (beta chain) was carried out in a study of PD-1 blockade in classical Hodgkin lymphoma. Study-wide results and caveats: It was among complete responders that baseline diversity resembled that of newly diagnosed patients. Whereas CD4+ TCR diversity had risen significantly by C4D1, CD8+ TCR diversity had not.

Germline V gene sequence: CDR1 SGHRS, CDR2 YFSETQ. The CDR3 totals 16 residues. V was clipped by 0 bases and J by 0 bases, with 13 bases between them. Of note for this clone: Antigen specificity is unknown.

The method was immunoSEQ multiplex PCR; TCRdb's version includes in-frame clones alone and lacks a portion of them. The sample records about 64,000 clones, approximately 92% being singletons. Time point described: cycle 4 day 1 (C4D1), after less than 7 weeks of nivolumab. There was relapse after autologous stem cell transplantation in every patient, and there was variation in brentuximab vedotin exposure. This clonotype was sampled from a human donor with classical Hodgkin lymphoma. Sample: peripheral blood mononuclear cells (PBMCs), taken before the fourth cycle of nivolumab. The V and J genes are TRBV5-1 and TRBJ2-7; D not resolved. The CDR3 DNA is TGCGCCAGCAGCTTGGAAGGATCTCGTGGCTCCTACGAGCAGTACTTC. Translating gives CASSLEGSRGSYEQYF.